This entry features one T cell receptor (beta chain) sequence. Its cognate antigen has yet to be identified. Base qualities are missing; no much larger clone stands one base away. The protocol used for the library was PCR. Reads for this sample came from an Illumina HiSeq 4000. High-throughput sequencing was used to profile the TCR beta-chain CDR3 region of every patient. The source study handled its data this way. The researchers built a classifier to tell apart papillary thyroid cancer patients with distant metastasis, based on CDR3 differences among clinicopathological groups. The Shannon index was used to measure repertoire diversity, and the Morisita-Horn index was used to measure how similar tumor and blood repertoires were. The public reads were run again by TCRdb, first through fastp at Q25 and then through MiXCR, and only productive beta chains were kept. None of the V and J calls come from the authors' own analysis; TCRdb made them. The table for this sample lists roughly 9,900 clones; approximately 30% of them were counted only once. Of the sample, 8% to 11% is held by the ten largest clones.

The data stem from a study of metastatic and nonmetastatic thyroid tumors (dated by TCRdb to the early 2020s). Broadly, across the study: For patients with malignant and with benign thyroid disease, the researchers compared repertoires between peripheral blood samples and tumor or nodule tissue samples.

No treatment had been received by any patient before thyroid surgery. Patient clinical samples collected from the early 2010s to the late 2010s were retrospectively analysed using T-cell receptor beta sequencing. The study at large found these results: TCR beta diversity was reported as significantly higher in malignant tumors than in benign nodules, in both blood and tumor samples.

From a lookup of the germline V gene, CDR1 and CDR2 are SGHRS and YFSETQ. The germline V and J ends show losses of 4 bases and 3 bases respectively, and no gene match explains 6 bases of the junction. Including the terminal cysteine and phenylalanine, the CDR3 comprises 15 residues. The CDR3 DNA has 45 bases and is translated from base 1. The rearrangement combines TRBV5-1 with TRBJ2-7; 11 of the junction bases match TRBD2. The sample was tumor tissue. The receptor was isolated from a male donor with papillary thyroid cancer or a benign thyroid nodule (not recorded which). Some clones in this sample may be carry-over from other donors' samples. The sequenced DNA is TGCGCCAGCAGCAGCTTAGCGGGAGGGTTCTACGAGCAGTACTTC. It translates to CASSSLAGGFYEQYF.